This T cell receptor (beta chain) was identified in a study of Ad26.COV2.S vaccination and SARS-CoV-2 variants (dated by TCRdb to about 2021). A note on the overall study: Donors in the vaccine arm were drawn from COV1001, a phase I-IIa trial of Ad26.COV2.S in healthy adults that was multicentre, randomized, double-blind and placebo-controlled. Ad26.COV2.S was given intramuscularly at 5x10^10 or 1x10^11 viral particles, as a single shot or as two shots 56 days apart. TCRbeta repertoire sequencing served as the tool for gauging how specific and how broad the SARS-CoV-2-reactive T cell receptors were following Ad26.COV2.S vaccination. A total of 32 samples were included in the TCR-sequenced set, comprising roughly 19 Ad26.COV2.S vaccine recipients, 5 placebo recipients and 8 SARS-CoV-2 convalescent individuals. Trial participants were randomized into five groups of five, in which low-dose or high-dose Ad26.COV2.S was given once or twice, or placebo was given on both occasions. Throughout the experiments and outcome assessment, investigators stayed blinded to trial group allocation.

The meaning of the sample's treatment or condition label: roughly 19 received Ad26.COV2.S at low or high dose, single or two shots; about 5 received placebo; per-sample allocation not given. For vaccine and placebo recipients, repertoires were sequenced using samples collected on day 63 after the first injection. In Cohort 1b, about two dozen adults aged 18-55 years were enrolled at a single site in Boston, USA, between 29 July and 7 August 2020. Ad26.COV2.S consisted of a replication-incompetent adenovirus type 26 vector by which a prefusion-stabilized SARS-CoV-2 spike protein from the original Wuhan strain was expressed. The germline V gene yields KGHSH for CDR1 and LQKENI for CDR2. The CDR3 contains 13 residues, cysteine and phenylalanine counted. Solely the CDR3 DNA is kept, with 39 bases framed from the first base. The V end loses 1 base and the J end loses 8 bases, and a stretch of 8 bases separates them.

Turning to this clone: Its antigen is unknown. Per-base quality was not reported, and no clone a single base away is much larger than it.

The immunoSEQ Assay was the method used to sequence TCRbeta CDR3 regions. After extraction, genomic DNA underwent amplification by bias-controlled multiplex PCR, followed by high-throughput sequencing. On the authors' methods: To quantify the absolute abundance of every unique TCRbeta CDR3 region, sequences were collapsed and filtered. T cell fraction was estimated by normalizing TCRbeta template counts to usable DNA, with usable DNA measured through amplification of reference genes found in all nucleated cells. Repertoire TCRs were annotated as SARS-CoV-2-specific when V gene, CDR3 amino acid sequence and J gene were exactly matched to a known reactive TCR set. MIRA supplied the reference SARS-CoV-2 TCR set, which was filtered for enrichment in COVID-19-positive ImmuneCODE repertoires so that public or cross-reactive TCRs were removed. Using the MIRA antigens, annotated TCRs were further analysed by specific ORF or by position within an ORF. Breadth was defined as annotated unique rearrangements over total unique productive rearrangements; depth was the summed frequency of those rearrangements. Two-sided Wilcoxon rank-sum tests were applied when comparing TCR breadth between groups. This immuneACCESS table, as held by TCRdb, lists in-frame sequences with V and J called but not all clones. Of the missing ones, under half trace to an unresolved V gene in checked studies; the others have no known cause. V and J calls and clone size are given by that table; D and trimming were obtained from the DNA. Recorded for this sample are 350,000 to 450,000 clones; 80% to 95% of them occurred a single time. The ten largest clones represent about 1.6% of the sample.

The full study reports these points: Spike-specific TCR breadth was higher in Ad26.COV2.S recipients than in placebo recipients (P = 0.0014). The authors noted that total T cell responses may have been underestimated by the TCR breadth and depth analyses. The study lacked the statistical power to compare responses across vaccine doses or regimens. Substantial breadth of spike-specific CD8+ and CD4+ T cell responses was reported after vaccination. Vaccine and placebo recipients had similar non-spike TCR breadth, a finding consistent with the vaccine containing only spike.

The clonotype originates from a person aged 18-60 years who received the Ad26.COV2.S COVID-19 vaccine or a placebo. Sequences were derived from peripheral blood, sampled in a trial of Ad26.COV2.S vaccine versus placebo. The chain uses TRBV18 and TRBJ1-4; no D gene is confidently identified. In nucleotides, the sequence is TGTGCCAGCTCACCACTGACGGGGGAAAAACTGTTTTTT. This encodes CASSPLTGEKLFF.